Each of the 28 T cell receptor beta chains below was sequenced from the same sample in a study of T-cell memory formation after mild COVID-19. From the 5' RACE reads, TCRdb called clonotypes with MiXCR, one entry per CDR3 protein. The profile shows fewer than 450,000 distinct CDR3 sequences, around a fifth of them singletons. The specimen sequenced was PBMCs or a T cell subset sorted from them (not recorded which). The receptors come from an adult woman who had mild COVID-19 (a few samples of this study predate the infection). Cell type and time point are not known.

By proportion, this clonotype is medium-sized. J is TRBJ2-7 and V is TRBV6-2 or TRBV6-3; TRBD2 is a possible D gene (6 bases). Germline values: CDR1 MNHEY, CDR2 SVGEGT. The CDR3 covers 14 residues. Trimming pared 6 bases from V and 3 bases from J, leaving 15 bases between. The CDR3 loop is CASSYSGMGYEQYF. CDR3 bases: TGTGCCAGCAGCTATAGCGGAATGGGCTACGAGCAGTACTTC.

The CDR3 bases are TGTGCCAGCAGCTTAGTCGCGGGAACGGCAGAGACCCAGTACTTC. Translated, it gives CASSLVAGTAETQYF. The V and J genes are TRBV7-2 and TRBJ2-5, with TRBD2 as a possible D gene (6 bases). The V gene lost 1 base and the J gene lost 4 bases, with 13 bases spanning the gap. This CDR3 region has 15 residues. The germline V gene encodes CDR1 SGHTA and CDR2 FQGNSA.

The chain is built from TRBV4-1 and TRBJ2-7, with 9 bases matching TRBD1. CDR3 length: 15 amino acids. Germline loops: CDR1 MGHRA, CDR2 YSYEKL. V gave up 5 bases and J gave up 1 base; unmatched junction bases: 6. This CDR3 is CASSFRDRESYEQYF. DNA for the CDR3: TGCGCCAGCAGCTTTCGGGACAGGGAATCCTACGAGCAGTACTTC.

There are a few counts of this clonotype. The chain combines TRBV29-1 with TRBJ1-1; 9 nucleotides line up with TRBD1. In germline, CDR1 is SQVTM, CDR2 ANQGSEA. CDR3 length: 12 amino acids. Trimming at V came to 7 bases and at J to 4 bases, leaving 4 bases not matched to a gene. As DNA, the CDR3 is TGCAGCGCGAGGACAGGGGCCACTGAAGCTTTCTTT. Its protein product is CSARTGATEAFF.

In its sample, this clonotype was seen a few times. The CDR3 nucleotides read TGTGCCAGCAGCGTAGGCCCAGGCCGCACAGATACGCAGTATTTT. This codes for CASSVGPGRTDTQYF. The rearrangement joins TRBV9 to TRBJ2-3; unclear D gene. The germline V gene encodes CDR1 SGDLS and CDR2 YYNGEE. CDR3 length: 15 residues. Trimming took off 0 bases at V and 1 base at J, with 9 bases between the two ends.

The chain couples TRBV27 to TRBJ1-6; a weak D match, TRBD1 (6 bases). From germline, CDR1 is MNHEY and CDR2 SMNVEV (reference sequence). This CDR3 comprises 17 residues. V dropped 0 bases and J dropped 2 bases, with 11 bases sitting between them. The CDR3 reads CASSLSPRQAYNSPLHF. The CDR3 DNA sequence: TGTGCCAGCAGTTTATCGCCCCGACAGGCCTATAATTCACCCCTCCACTTT.

The chain couples TRBV5-6 to TRBJ2-3; TRBD2 matches at 9 bases. The CDR3 totals 16 residues. Germline V gene lookup returns CDR1 SGHDT and CDR2 YYEEEE. Trimming took 1 base from V and 4 from J; bases not matched to a gene: 7. CDR3 amino acids: CASSLYTAGGPDTQYF. The CDR3 region has the DNA TGTGCCAGCAGCTTGTACACAGCGGGGGGACCAGATACGCAGTATTTT.

This clonotype was counted between two and nine times. The chain is built from TRBV12-3 or TRBV12-4 and TRBJ2-1; the D gene is possibly TRBD2 (5 bases). CDR3 size: 12 residues. V was trimmed by 6 bases and J by 5 bases, leaving 8 bases between them. CDR3 bases: TGTGCCAGCAGGCCGGGGAACAATGAGCAGTTCTTC. Translation: CASRPGNNEQFF.

In its sample, this clonotype was seen a few times. The chain is built from TRBV12-3 or TRBV12-4 and TRBJ1-4; the D is unclear. V lost 7 bases and J lost 8, with 11 bases in between. The CDR3 loop spans 12 amino acids. In DNA, the CDR3 is TGTGCCAGCACCAACGTAGGGGAAAAACTGTTTTTT. As protein: CASTNVGEKLFF.

The chain joins TRBV5-1 to TRBJ2-1; D call uncertain. V lost 0 bases and J lost 0, with 7 bases in between. CDR3 size: 15 residues. Germline CDR1 is SGHRS and CDR2 is YFSETQ. The CDR3 nucleotides are TGCGCCAGCAGCTTGGACATGGCCTCCTACAATGAGCAGTTCTTC. It codes for CASSLDMASYNEQFF.

This clonotype was counted a few times. The chain is built from TRBV9 and TRBJ2-1; 10 nucleotides agree with TRBD2. Trimming cost V 4 bases and J 12 bases; bases outside gene matches: 13. Germline V gene lookup returns CDR1 SGDLS and CDR2 YYNGEE. There are 15 residues in the CDR3. This chain's CDR3 is CASSPTSGIEGWQFF. CDR3 DNA sequence: TGTGCCAGCAGCCCAACTAGCGGGATAGAGGGTTGGCAGTTCTTC.

The genes are TRBV11-3 and TRBJ1-2, with 9 bases aligning to TRBD1. CDR3 size: 13 residues. V lost 5 bases to trimming and J lost 12 bases; unmatched junction nucleotides: 10. Germline V CDR1 and CDR2: SGHNT, YENEEA. Here the CDR3 DNA reads TGTGCCAGCAGCCCGCTGGACAGGGGTAGCGACACCTTC. Encoded protein: CASSPLDRGSDTF.

The count of this clonotype is one. The chain has TRBV6-4 and TRBJ2-1, with D maybe TRBD1 (6 bases). This CDR3 has 13 amino acids. Trimming took 5 bases from V and 7 from J, leaving 12 bases between them. Looked up from germline, CDR1 is MRHNA and CDR2 is SNTAGT. The CDR3 spells CASSWTVGNEQFF. CDR3 bases: TGTGCCAGCAGTTGGACAGTCGGGAATGAGCAGTTCTTC.

The chain links TRBV11-3 to TRBJ2-3; D is possibly TRBD2 (6 bases). The CDR3 spans 15 residues. Per germline, CDR1 SGHNT and CDR2 YENEEA. Trimming took 4 bases from V and 2 from J, leaving 13 bases between them. The CDR3 DNA reads as TGTGCCAGCAGCTCCCGACTAGAAGTCACAGATACGCAGTATTTT. This sequence encodes CASSSRLEVTDTQYF.

The rearrangement links TRBV5-1 to TRBJ2-1; D is possibly TRBD1 or TRBD2 (5 bases each). Germline CDR1 reads SGHRS; CDR2 reads YFSETQ. Trimming removed 1 base at V and 10 bases at J, with 12 bases between. There are 13 residues in the CDR3. The CDR3 protein is CASSLSAEGEQFF. Here the CDR3 DNA reads TGCGCCAGCAGCTTGTCAGCAGAGGGGGAGCAGTTCTTC.

This clonotype turned up a few times. This chain joins TRBV29-1 and TRBJ1-2, with TRBD1 matching 8 bases. The CDR3 has 12 amino acids. V lost 7 bases and J lost 5; bases outside the gene matches: 6. CDR1 SQVTM and CDR2 ANQGSEA come from the germline V gene. The CDR3 loop is CSARQGSYGYTF. The CDR3 bases are TGCAGCGCAAGACAGGGGAGTTATGGCTACACCTTC.

This clonotype was seen only a few times. Here the CDR3 DNA reads TGCGCCAGCAGCATTGATCAGGGAGGTAGCACAGATACGCAGTATTTT. This encodes CASSIDQGGSTDTQYF. The genes are TRBV5-1 and TRBJ2-3; D might be TRBD2 (6 bases). The CDR3 sequence is 16 residues long. V was pared by 4 bases and J by 0 bases, with 15 bases between. Germline CDR1 reads SGHRS; CDR2 reads YFSETQ.

This clonotype was seen only a few times. V usage is TRBV5-1 and J usage is TRBJ2-7; D uncertain. With 2 bases removed from V and 0 bases from J, the gap between germline ends came to 9 bases. This CDR3 is 14 amino acids long. Germline assignment: CDR1 SGHRS and CDR2 YFSETQ. CDR3 in amino acids: CASSLETLSYEQYF. Written as DNA, the CDR3 is TGCGCCAGCAGCTTAGAGACCCTCTCCTACGAGCAGTACTTC.

This clonotype occurred a few times. V gene TRBV7-9 combines with J gene TRBJ1-4, with D unresolved. The germline CDR1 and CDR2 sequences are SEHNR and FQNEAQ (reference sequence). The length of the CDR3 is 16 residues. V lost 8 bases and J lost 8, with 24 bases in between. The CDR3 bases are TGTGCCAGCGGTGGGAGTGTGGGAAAAGGAGGGGAAAAACTGTTTTTT. Its translation: CASGGSVGKGGEKLFF.

Ten or more counts support this clonotype. The rearrangement joins TRBV9 to TRBJ1-4, with 7 bases identical to TRBD1. This CDR3 contains 15 residues. Germline CDR1 is SGDLS and CDR2 is YYNGEE. Losses at the gene ends were 1 base for V and 4 bases for J; bases not matched to a gene: 4. The CDR3 bases are TGTGCCAGCAGCGTACTCACAGGGGTTAATGAAAAACTGTTTTTT. Protein: CASSVLTGVNEKLFF.

This chain connects TRBV5-1 to TRBJ2-7, with 10 bases lining up with TRBD1. Germline CDR1 reads SGHRS; CDR2 reads YFSETQ. This CDR3 region has 16 residues. V dropped 4 bases and J dropped 6; count of bases not matched to a gene: 13. CDR3: CASSPPRGQGVPEQYF. The CDR3 nucleotides read TGCGCCAGCAGCCCCCCGAGAGGACAGGGGGTCCCCGAGCAGTACTTC.

The chain carries TRBV6-2 or TRBV6-3 and TRBJ2-1, with 11 bases aligning to TRBD2. This CDR3 comprises 17 residues. J was trimmed by 0 bases and V by 6 bases; bases with no gene match: 7. The germline gives CDR1 MNHEY, CDR2 SVGEGT. This CDR3 reads CASRTGLAAHSYNEQFF. As DNA, the CDR3 is TGTGCCAGCAGGACGGGACTAGCGGCCCACTCCTACAATGAGCAGTTCTTC.

There are a few counts of this clonotype. This sequence joins TRBV5-1 and TRBJ2-3, with TRBD1 as a possible D gene (5 bases). Trimming stripped 5 bases from V and 4 bases from J, with 14 bases between. CDR3 size: 14 residues. Germline V gene sequence: CDR1 SGHRS, CDR2 YFSETQ. The DNA for the CDR3 is TGCGCCAGCAGGGATGGGGCGAGTCCAGATACGCAGTATTTT. Amino acid sequence: CASRDGASPDTQYF.

The CDR3 DNA reads as TGTGCCAGCAGCTTAGTGGGGCAGTCCTACAATGAGCAGTTCTTC. Translated, it gives CASSLVGQSYNEQFF. The chain joins TRBV7-9 to TRBJ2-1; TRBD1 is a possible D gene (5 bases). The germline gives CDR1 SEHNR, CDR2 FQNEAQ (reference sequence). V lost 1 base to trimming and J lost 1 base, with 8 bases between them. The length of the CDR3 is 15 residues.

J is TRBJ1-4 and V is TRBV18; 7 nucleotides line up with TRBD1. The CDR3 has 14 residues. Germline lookup yields CDR1 KGHSH and CDR2 LQKENI. V dropped 5 bases and J dropped 3; count of bases not matched to a gene: 3. The CDR3 loop is CASSAGTANEKLFF. CDR3 coding DNA: TGTGCCAGCTCAGCCGGGACAGCTAATGAAAAACTGTTTTTT.

The gene calls are TRBV5-4 and TRBJ2-7, with TRBD2 matching 10 bases. Losses at the gene ends were 4 bases for V and 4 bases for J; bases not matched to a gene: 8. The CDR3 is 15 residues long. Germline V gives CDR1 SGHNT, CDR2 YYREEE (reference sequence). DNA for the CDR3: TGTGCCAGCAGCGTTAGCGGGAGGATGAGGTACGAGCAGTACTTC. It yields the protein CASSVSGRMRYEQYF.

This clonotype was counted only a few times. The V and J genes are TRBV7-7 and TRBJ2-5; D is ambiguous. The CDR3 length is 15 residues. The germline V gene encodes CDR1 SSHAT and CDR2 FNYEAQ (reference sequence). Deletions cut 5 bases from V and 1 base from J, with 14 bases between. The CDR3 nucleotides read TGTGCCAGCAGCGCAGCCTGGGGATTCCAAGAGACCCAGTACTTC. This encodes CASSAAWGFQETQYF.

This clonotype was seen only a few times. The chain joins TRBV5-1 to TRBJ2-3, with 7 positions matching TRBD1. Germline CDR1 and CDR2: SGHRS and YFSETQ. Unmatched junction bases numbered 5, after V lost 0 bases and J lost 4 bases. CDR3 length equals 15 residues. The CDR3 protein is CASSLGDREPDTQYF. In nucleotides, the CDR3 is TGCGCCAGCAGCTTGGGGGACAGAGAGCCAGATACGCAGTATTTT.